The clone carrying this TCR beta chain was detected ten times or more. The sample belongs to a study of human T cells and chemical hapten exposure. Study overall: Sensitization involved placing 2% DPC onto an approximately 2 cm by approximately 2 cm region of upper inner arm skin. DPC at 0.01% went onto the upper back in patch tests, read at 6 days.

There are 11 residues in the CDR3. Trimming removed 1 base at V and 3 bases at J, with 0 bases between. Germline CDR1 reads MDHEN; CDR2 reads SYDVKM. Time point of the sample: patch test 1, 2 weeks after DPC sensitization. Treatment denoted: therapeutic diphenylcyclopropenone sensitization with weekly scalp DPC. TCRdb called the RACE reads again in MiXCR, with one record for every CDR3 protein. The sample carries more than 150,000 distinct CDR3 sequences, roughly 15% recorded once. The clonotype was recovered from a woman in her 30s with alopecia areata. Some clones in this sample may be carry-over from other donors' samples. This rearrangement joins TRBV28 to TRBJ1-1; the D is unclear. The source was whole blood, collected in connection with sensitization to the hapten diphenylcyclopropenone (DPC). The CDR3 here is CASSLYTEAFF. The CDR3 DNA reads as TGTGCCAGCAGTTTATACACTGAAGCTTTCTTT. Supplemented by reference TRBV28 and TRBJ1-1, the full variable domain reads DVKVTQSSRYLVKRTGEKVFLECVQDMDHENMFWYRQDPGLGLRLIYFSYDVKMKEKGDIPEGYSVSREKKERFSLILESASTNQTSMYLCASSLYTEAFFGQGTRLTVV.